What follows are 23 T cell receptor beta chains derived from one specimen sequenced in a study of blood T cell repertoires in COVID-19. The repertoire was sequenced with immunoSEQ multiplex PCR; TCRdb's copy has only in-frame clones and lacks some. Of around 10,000 clones in the sample, about 90% were seen once. The source material was peripheral blood. The source is a human donor in a cohort sampled during active COVID-19.

The chain joins TRBV7-2 to TRBJ2-3; D uncertain. In germline, CDR1 is SGHTA, CDR2 FQGNSA. The CDR3 totals 10 residues. Deletions cut 8 bases from V and 4 bases from J, with 4 bases between. DNA for the CDR3: TGTGCCAGCTCGGCAGATACGCAGTATTTT. It yields the protein CASSADTQYF.

The chain recombines TRBV12-3 or TRBV12-4 with TRBJ2-1, with a tentative D call TRBD2 (5 bases). Trimming shortened V by 7 bases and J by 10 bases, and 14 bases separated the two germline ends. This CDR3 is built from 12 residues. As DNA, the CDR3 is TGTGCCAGCACCAGGACCCGGGGAGAGCAGTTCTTC. Protein sequence: CASTRTRGEQFF.

The chain couples TRBV9 to TRBJ1-4; 7 bases are shared with TRBD1. Germline lookup yields CDR1 SGDLS and CDR2 YYNGEE. V shed 0 bases, J shed 10 bases, and the junction held 9 bases outside the gene matches. This CDR3 has 15 amino acids. CDR3 coding DNA: TGTGCCAGCAGCGTAGGCCAGGGGGACGGGGTAAAACTGTTTTTT. It codes for CASSVGQGDGVKLFF.

The chain has TRBV6-5 and TRBJ2-7, with a tentative D call TRBD2 (6 bases). The CDR3 extends over 14 amino acids. Germline V lookup: CDR1 MNHEY, CDR2 SVGAGI. Trimming cost V 5 bases and J 0 bases, with 11 bases left between them. The CDR3 protein is CASSPTRTSYEQYF. For the CDR3, the DNA is TGTGCCAGCAGTCCGACTAGAACCTCCTACGAGCAGTACTTC.

This clone was seen only a few times. This chain joins TRBV27 and TRBJ2-3; weak D call: TRBD2 (5 bases). The V end was cut by 1 base, the J end by 1 base, with 9 bases between. CDR1 and CDR2 from the germline V gene are MNHEY and SMNVEV (reference sequence). The CDR3 is 15 amino acids. The CDR3 reads CASSLLGGRTDTQYF. In DNA, the CDR3 is TGTGCCAGCAGTTTATTAGGCGGGCGCACAGATACGCAGTATTTT.

This clone was seen only a few times. The rearrangement joins TRBV5-1 to TRBJ1-1, with TRBD1 matching 9 bases. Germline CDR1 reads SGHRS; CDR2 reads YFSETQ. This CDR3 contains 14 residues. V gave up 5 bases and J gave up 4 bases; unmatched junction bases: 6. CDR3 in DNA: TGCGCCAGCAGAGGGACAGGGTTGGGCACTGAAGCTTTCTTT. It codes for CASRGTGLGTEAFF.

V and J are TRBV19 and TRBJ2-5; TRBD2 matches at 7 bases. The CDR3 sequence is 20 residues long. V was clipped by 0 bases and J by 2 bases; unmatched bases: 18. From germline, CDR1 is LNHDA and CDR2 SQIVND (reference sequence). The DNA for the CDR3 is TGTGCCAGTAGTATAGATCCTCTCCGCGGGGCTAGCGGAATACAAGAGACCCAGTACTTC. It yields the protein CASSIDPLRGASGIQETQYF.

V and J are TRBV2 and TRBJ2-1; 12 bases are shared with TRBD2. CDR1 is SNHLY, CDR2 FYNNEI, per germline. This CDR3 region has 15 residues. Trimming at V came to 4 bases and at J to 9 bases, leaving 7 bases not matched to a gene. The CDR3 DNA is TGTGCCAGCAGTGCGCTAGCGGGGGGGCTCAGTGAGCAGTTCTTC. Protein sequence: CASSALAGGLSEQFF.

The J gene is TRBJ2-5, the V gene TRBV6-2 or TRBV6-3, with D possibly being TRBD2 (5 bases). Germline CDR1 reads MNHEY; CDR2 reads SVGEGT. The CDR3 length is 16 residues. V was clipped by 2 bases and J by 1 base, with 14 bases between them. The CDR3 DNA reads as TGTGCCAGCAGTTACGGACTCGCCCAACTCCAAGAGACCCAGTACTTC. Translated, it gives CASSYGLAQLQETQYF.

The chain joins TRBV6-1 to TRBJ1-2; 11 bases are shared with TRBD1. The CDR3 totals 16 residues. V was pared by 5 bases and J by 1 base, with 6 bases of the junction left unmatched. CDR1 is MNHNS and CDR2 is SASEGT in the germline V gene. CDR3 DNA: TGTGCCAGCAGTAAAGGCGGGACAGGGGGTAACTATGGCTACACCTTC. Protein product: CASSKGGTGGNYGYTF.

This clone was counted a single time. The rearrangement uses TRBV5-1 and TRBJ1-2, with 8 bases aligning to TRBD1. This CDR3 is 14 amino acids long. In germline, CDR1 is SGHRS, CDR2 YFSETQ. The J segment lost 8 bases and the V segment lost 4 bases, leaving 10 bases of the junction unmatched. The CDR3 DNA reads as TGCGCCAGCAGCACGACCGGGACAGGCAGCGGCTACACCTTC. It specifies CASSTTGTGSGYTF.

The chain combines TRBV7-2 with TRBJ1-2, with D tentatively TRBD1 (5 bases). The V gene lost 4 bases and the J gene lost 0 bases, with 15 bases spanning the gap. This CDR3 contains 16 residues. Per germline, CDR1 SGHTA and CDR2 FQGNSA. The CDR3 loop reads CASSSNMGLANYGYTF. Here the CDR3 DNA reads TGTGCCAGCAGCTCCAACATGGGGCTAGCTAACTATGGCTACACCTTC.

The chain recombines TRBV4-1 with TRBJ1-5, with 11 nucleotides matching TRBD1. Per the germline V gene, CDR1 is MGHRA and CDR2 is YSYEKL. This CDR3 spans 16 amino acids. Trimming removed 4 bases from V and 5 bases from J; junction bases left unmatched: 7. The CDR3 bases are TGCGCCAGCAGCCCGCGGACAGGGGGCATGGATCAGCCCCAGCATTTT. It translates to CASSPRTGGMDQPQHF.

V is TRBV29-1 and J is TRBJ2-7; 10 positions agree with TRBD1. The germline gives CDR1 SQVTM, CDR2 ANQGSEA. The CDR3 length is 12 residues. CDR3: CTEGQGLYEQYF. CDR3 sequence (DNA): TGCACCGAGGGACAGGGGCTCTACGAGCAGTACTTC.

J is TRBJ1-1 and V is TRBV7-2; no definite D call. V was shortened by 4 bases and J by 0 bases, with 15 bases between the two germline ends. The germline gives CDR1 SGHTA, CDR2 FQGNSA. This CDR3 has 16 residues. The CDR3 DNA reads TGTGCCAGCAGCTCGAGGGCTTTCCGGATGAACACTGAAGCTTTCTTT. Translated: CASSSRAFRMNTEAFF. The whole variable domain, filled in from reference TRBV7-2 and TRBJ1-1, reads GAGVSQSPSNKVTEKGKDVELRCDPISGHTALYWYRQSLGQGLEFLIYFQGNSAPDKSGLPSDRFSAERTGGSVSTLTIQRTQQEDSAVYLCASSSRAFRMNTEAFFGQGTRLTVV.

V and J are TRBV9 and TRBJ2-7; TRBD2 aligns across 7 bases. This CDR3 is built from 17 residues. Losses at the gene ends were 0 bases for V and 6 bases for J; bases not matched to a gene: 15. Germline assignment: CDR1 SGDLS and CDR2 YYNGEE. CDR3 nucleotide sequence: TGTGCCAGCAGCGTAGGGACATCGGGGGGAGGGGCAAGCGAGCAGTACTTC. Residues: CASSVGTSGGGASEQYF.

The chain uses TRBV4-3 and TRBJ2-7; D remains unclear. Trimming took 1 base from V and 0 from J, leaving 7 bases between them. CDR3 size: 14 residues. From germline, CDR1 is LGHNA and CDR2 YSLEER. The CDR3: CASSQGWASYEQYF. The DNA of the CDR3 is TGCGCCAGCAGCCAAGGCTGGGCCTCCTACGAGCAGTACTTC.

The chain uses TRBV7-6 and TRBJ2-7, with a possible D match to TRBD1 (6 bases). Germline V gene data show CDR1 as SGHVS and CDR2 as FNYEAQ. The CDR3 runs to 14 residues. Trimming stripped 5 bases from V and 5 bases from J, with 16 bases between. The CDR3 is CASSLISQGDEQYF. The CDR3 DNA sequence: TGTGCCAGCAGCCTTATCTCACAGGGCGACGAGCAGTACTTC.

This chain links TRBV2 with TRBJ1-6; a possible D gene is TRBD1 (6 bases). Germline V gene sequence: CDR1 SNHLY, CDR2 FYNNEI. The V end lost 6 bases, the J end lost 14 bases, and 17 bases lay between the germline ends. The CDR3 consists of 13 residues. For the CDR3, the DNA is TGTGCCAGCAGGGCCCAACAGGGTGCGGCCCTCCACTTT. As protein: CASRAQQGAALHF. Full variable domain (missing parts from reference TRBV2 and TRBJ1-6): EPEVTQTPSHQVTQMGQEVILRCVPISNHLYFYWYRQILGQKVEFLVSFYNNEISEKSEIFDDQFSVERPDGSNFTLKIRSTKLEDSAMYFCASRAQQGAALHFGNGTRLTVT.

The J gene is TRBJ2-1, the V gene TRBV6-2 or TRBV6-3, with TRBD1 matching 7 bases. From germline, CDR1 is MNHEY and CDR2 SVGEGT. V was pared by 2 bases and J by 4 bases, with 20 bases of the junction left unmatched. This CDR3 has 20 amino acids. In nucleotides, the CDR3 is TGTGCCAGCAGTTACCCGTTGACAGGGTCCTCGTCAAGGGGGTACAATGAGCAGTTCTTC. Its protein product is CASSYPLTGSSSRGYNEQFF.

The chain recombines TRBV18 with TRBJ1-3; 7 bases map to TRBD1. CDR1 KGHSH and CDR2 LQKENI come from the germline V gene. The J segment lost 2 bases and the V segment lost 5 bases, leaving 3 bases of the junction unmatched. CDR3 length equals 14 residues. The CDR3 DNA reads TGTGCCAGCTCAGAACAGGGGCCTGGAAACACCATATATTTT. Its translation: CASSEQGPGNTIYF.

The chain uses TRBV9 and TRBJ2-1; D is possibly TRBD2 (6 bases). Trimming shortened V by 3 bases and J by 5 bases, and 24 bases separated the two germline ends. Germline V gives CDR1 SGDLS, CDR2 YYNGEE. This CDR3 contains 18 residues. This CDR3 reads CASSAHGGAGMVDNEQFF. The DNA for the CDR3 is TGTGCCAGCAGCGCCCATGGGGGAGCGGGCATGGTGGACAATGAGCAGTTCTTC.

This chain links TRBV7-2 with TRBJ2-7, with D possibly TRBD1 on 6 matching bases. CDR3 length: 16 amino acids. The ends were cut back, 1 base at V and 3 bases at J, with 16 bases in the middle. Per the germline V gene, CDR1 is SGHTA and CDR2 is FQGNSA. CDR3 in amino acids: CASSLGPGTSGYEQYF. The CDR3 DNA reads as TGTGCCAGCAGCTTAGGGCCCGGGACATCCGGCTACGAGCAGTACTTC.